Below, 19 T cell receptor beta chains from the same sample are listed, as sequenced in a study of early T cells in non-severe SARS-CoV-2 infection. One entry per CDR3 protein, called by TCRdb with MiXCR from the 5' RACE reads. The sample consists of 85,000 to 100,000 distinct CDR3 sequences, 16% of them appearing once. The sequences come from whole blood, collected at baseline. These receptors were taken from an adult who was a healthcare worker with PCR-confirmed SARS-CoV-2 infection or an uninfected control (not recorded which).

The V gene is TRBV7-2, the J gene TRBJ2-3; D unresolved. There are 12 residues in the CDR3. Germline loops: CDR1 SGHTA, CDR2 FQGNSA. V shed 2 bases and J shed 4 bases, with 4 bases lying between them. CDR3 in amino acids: CASSLQSDTQYF. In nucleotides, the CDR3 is TGTGCCAGCAGCTTACAATCAGATACGCAGTATTTT. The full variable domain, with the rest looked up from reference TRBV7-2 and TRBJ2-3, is GAGVSQSPSNKVTEKGKDVELRCDPISGHTALYWYRQSLGQGLEFLIYFQGNSAPDKSGLPSDRFSAERTGGSVSTLTIQRTQQEDSAVYLCASSLQSDTQYFGPGTRLTVL.

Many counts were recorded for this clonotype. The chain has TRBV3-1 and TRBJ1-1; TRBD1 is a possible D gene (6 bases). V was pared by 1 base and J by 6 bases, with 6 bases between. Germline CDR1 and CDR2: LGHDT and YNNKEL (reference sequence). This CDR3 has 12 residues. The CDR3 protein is CASSQGQAEAFF. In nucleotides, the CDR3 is TGTGCCAGCAGCCAAGGACAGGCTGAAGCTTTCTTT.

The CDR3 here is CASSEKRYNEQFF. CDR3 nucleotides: TGTGCCAGCAGCGAGAAGAGATACAATGAGCAGTTCTTC. The chain carries TRBV9 and TRBJ2-1, with D uncertain. The germline gives CDR1 SGDLS, CDR2 YYNGEE. Trimming stripped 3 bases from V and 4 bases from J, with 8 bases between. CDR3 size: 13 residues.

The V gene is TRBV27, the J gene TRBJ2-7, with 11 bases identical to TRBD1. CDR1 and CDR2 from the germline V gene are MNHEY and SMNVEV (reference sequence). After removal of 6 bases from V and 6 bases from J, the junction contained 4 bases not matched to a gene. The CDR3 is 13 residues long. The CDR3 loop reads CASSWTGGSEQYF. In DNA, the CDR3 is TGTGCCAGCAGCTGGACAGGGGGCTCCGAGCAGTACTTC.

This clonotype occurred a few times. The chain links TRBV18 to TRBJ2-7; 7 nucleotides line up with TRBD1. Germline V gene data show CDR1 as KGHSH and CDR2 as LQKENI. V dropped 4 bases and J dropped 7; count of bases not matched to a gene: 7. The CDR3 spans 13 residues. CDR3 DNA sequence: TGTGCCAGCTCACTTGTCGACAGGGTAGAGCAGTACTTC. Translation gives CASSLVDRVEQYF.

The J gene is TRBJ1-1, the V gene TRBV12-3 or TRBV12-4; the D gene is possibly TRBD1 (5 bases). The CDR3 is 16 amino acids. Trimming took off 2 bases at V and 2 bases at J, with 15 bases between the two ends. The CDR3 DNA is TGTGCCAGCAGTTTATGGATCGGGGACCCTAACACTGAAGCTTTCTTT. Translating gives CASSLWIGDPNTEAFF.

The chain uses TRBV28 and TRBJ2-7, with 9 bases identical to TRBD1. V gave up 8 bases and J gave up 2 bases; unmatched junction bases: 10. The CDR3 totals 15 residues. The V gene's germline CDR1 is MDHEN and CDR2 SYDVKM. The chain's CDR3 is CASARGTGMAYEQYF. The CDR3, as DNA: TGTGCCAGCGCCCGCGGGACAGGGATGGCCTACGAGCAGTACTTC.

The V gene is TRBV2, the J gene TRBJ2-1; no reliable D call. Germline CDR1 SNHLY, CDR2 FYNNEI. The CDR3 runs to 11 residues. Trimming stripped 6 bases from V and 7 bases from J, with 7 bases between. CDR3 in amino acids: CASREYNEQFF. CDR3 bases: TGTGCCAGCAGGGAGTATAATGAGCAGTTCTTC.

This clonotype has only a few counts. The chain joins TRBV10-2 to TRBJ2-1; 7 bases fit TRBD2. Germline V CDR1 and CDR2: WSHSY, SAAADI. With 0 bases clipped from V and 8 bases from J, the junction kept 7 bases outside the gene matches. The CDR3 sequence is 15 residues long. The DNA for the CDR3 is TGCGCCAGCAGTGAGTCGGTAGGACTAGGCGATGAGCAGTTCTTC. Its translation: CASSESVGLGDEQFF.

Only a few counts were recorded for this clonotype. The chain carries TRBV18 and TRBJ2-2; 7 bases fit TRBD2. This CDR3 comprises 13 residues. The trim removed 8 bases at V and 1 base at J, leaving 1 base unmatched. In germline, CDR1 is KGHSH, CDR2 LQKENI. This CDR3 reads CASGLGNTGELFF. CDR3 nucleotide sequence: TGTGCCAGCGGACTAGGGAACACCGGGGAGCTGTTTTTT.

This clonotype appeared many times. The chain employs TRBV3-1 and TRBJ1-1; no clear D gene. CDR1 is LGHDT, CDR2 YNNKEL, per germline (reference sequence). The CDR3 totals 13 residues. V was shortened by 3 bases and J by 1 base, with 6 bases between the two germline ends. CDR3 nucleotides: TGTGCCAGCAGCCAGAACGGGAACACTGAAGCTTTCTTT. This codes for CASSQNGNTEAFF.

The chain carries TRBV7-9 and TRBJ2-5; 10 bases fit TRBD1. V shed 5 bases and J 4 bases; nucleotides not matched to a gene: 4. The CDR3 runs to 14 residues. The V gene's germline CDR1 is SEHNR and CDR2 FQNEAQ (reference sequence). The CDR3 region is CASSARTGGETQYF. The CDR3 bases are TGTGCCAGCAGCGCAAGGACAGGGGGAGAGACCCAGTACTTC.

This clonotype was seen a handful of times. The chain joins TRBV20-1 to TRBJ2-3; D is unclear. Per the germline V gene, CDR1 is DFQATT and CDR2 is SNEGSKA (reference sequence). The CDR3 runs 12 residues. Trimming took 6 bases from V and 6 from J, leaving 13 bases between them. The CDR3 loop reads CSAKSVVDTQYF. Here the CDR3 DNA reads TGCAGTGCAAAATCTGTGGTTGATACGCAGTATTTT.

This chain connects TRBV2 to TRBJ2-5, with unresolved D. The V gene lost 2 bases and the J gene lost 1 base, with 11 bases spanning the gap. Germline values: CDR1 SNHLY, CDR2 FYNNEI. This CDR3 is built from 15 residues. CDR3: CASSEMPEAQETQYF. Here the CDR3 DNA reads TGTGCCAGCAGTGAAATGCCTGAAGCCCAAGAGACCCAGTACTTC.

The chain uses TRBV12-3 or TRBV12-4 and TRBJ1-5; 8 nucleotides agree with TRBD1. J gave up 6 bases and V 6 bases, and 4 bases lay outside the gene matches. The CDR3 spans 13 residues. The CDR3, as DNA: TGTGCCAGCAGCCAGGGGGCGGGTCAGCCCCAGCATTTT. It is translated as CASSQGAGQPQHF.

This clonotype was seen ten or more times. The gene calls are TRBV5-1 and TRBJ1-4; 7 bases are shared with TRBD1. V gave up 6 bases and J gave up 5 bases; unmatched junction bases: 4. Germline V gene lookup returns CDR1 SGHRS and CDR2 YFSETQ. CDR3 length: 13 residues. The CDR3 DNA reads TGCGCCAGCAAGGAGACAGGGAATGAAAAACTGTTTTTT. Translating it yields CASKETGNEKLFF. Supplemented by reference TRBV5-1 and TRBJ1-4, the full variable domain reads KAGVTQTPRYLIKTRGQQVTLSCSPISGHRSVSWYQQTPGQGLQFLFEYFSETQRNKGNFPGRFSGRQFSNSRSEMNVSTLELGDSALYLCASKETGNEKLFFGSGTQLSVL.

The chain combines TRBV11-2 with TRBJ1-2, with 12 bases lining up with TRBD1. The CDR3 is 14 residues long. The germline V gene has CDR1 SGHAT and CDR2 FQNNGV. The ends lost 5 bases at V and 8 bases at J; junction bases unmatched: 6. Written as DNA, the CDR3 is TGTGCCAGCAGCATCCAAGGGACAGGGGGCGGCTACACCTTC. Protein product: CASSIQGTGGGYTF.

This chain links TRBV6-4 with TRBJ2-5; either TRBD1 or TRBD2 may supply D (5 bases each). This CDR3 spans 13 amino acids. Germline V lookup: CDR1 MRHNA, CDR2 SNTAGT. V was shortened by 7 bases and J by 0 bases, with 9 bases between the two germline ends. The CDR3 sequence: CASTGRNQETQYF. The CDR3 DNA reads TGTGCCAGCACGGGACGTAACCAAGAGACCCAGTACTTC.

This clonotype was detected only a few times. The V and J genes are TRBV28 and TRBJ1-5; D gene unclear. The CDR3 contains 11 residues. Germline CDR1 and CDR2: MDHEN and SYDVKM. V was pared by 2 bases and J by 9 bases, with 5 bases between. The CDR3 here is CASSLEGPQHF. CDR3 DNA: TGTGCCAGCAGTTTAGAAGGGCCCCAGCATTTT. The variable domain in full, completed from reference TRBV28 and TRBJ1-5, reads DVKVTQSSRYLVKRTGEKVFLECVQDMDHENMFWYRQDPGLGLRLIYFSYDVKMKEKGDIPEGYSVSREKKERFSLILESASTNQTSMYLCASSLEGPQHFGDGTRLSIL.